These 10 T cell receptor beta chains came from one sample sequenced in a study of cytomegalovirus exposure and HLA in healthy donors. Use of 60 Vbeta and 13 Jbeta primers characterized the PCR. Using immunoSEQ multiplex PCR, the repertoire was profiled, and TCRdb retains in-frame clones only, with some absent. The sample holds roughly 20,000 clones, roughly 80% seen once. Material for sequencing was PBMCs. The receptor source for this set is a human donor in good health.

Judged by abundance, this clone is medium-sized. The chain recombines TRBV6-6 with TRBJ2-5; 10 bases fit TRBD2. J gave up 2 bases and V 3 bases, and 0 bases lay outside the gene matches. This CDR3 comprises 14 residues. Looked up from germline, CDR1 is MNHNY and CDR2 is SVGAGI (reference sequence). The CDR3 protein is CASSYSGGQETQYF. DNA of the CDR3: TGTGCCAGCAGTTATAGCGGGGGGCAAGAGACCCAGTACTTC.

This clone was seen only a few times. This sequence joins TRBV5-1 and TRBJ2-1, with 10 bases aligning to TRBD2. The CDR3 spans 16 residues. V shed 5 bases, J shed 0 bases, and the junction held 5 bases outside the gene matches. Germline lookup yields CDR1 SGHRS and CDR2 YFSETQ. The CDR3 here is CASSSGTSASYNEQFF. In DNA, the CDR3 is TGCGCCAGCAGTTCCGGGACTAGCGCCTCCTACAATGAGCAGTTCTTC.

The CDR3 sequence is CASSLGNTIYF. The CDR3 bases are TGTGCCAGCAGCCTTGGAAACACCATATATTTT. The V and J genes are TRBV7-2 and TRBJ1-3; D call uncertain. CDR3 length: 11 residues. V lost 5 bases to trimming and J lost 3 bases, with 2 bases between them. Germline V gives CDR1 SGHTA, CDR2 FQGNSA. The whole variable domain, filled in from reference TRBV7-2 and TRBJ1-3, reads GAGVSQSPSNKVTEKGKDVELRCDPISGHTALYWYRQSLGQGLEFLIYFQGNSAPDKSGLPSDRFSAERTGGSVSTLTIQRTQQEDSAVYLCASSLGNTIYFGEGSWLTVV.

The count of this clone is one. The chain is built from TRBV27 and TRBJ2-7, with D possibly matching TRBD1 (6 bases). The CDR3 runs 16 residues. Germline V lookup: CDR1 MNHEY, CDR2 SMNVEV (reference sequence). The V end was cut by 3 bases, the J end by 2 bases, with 17 bases between. CDR3 residues: CASSFSAGDIPYEQYF. CDR3 nucleotides: TGTGCCAGCAGTTTCTCGGCAGGGGACATACCCTACGAGCAGTACTTC.

This chain joins TRBV6-1 and TRBJ2-2; 11 bases fit TRBD2. This CDR3 contains 19 residues. Germline values: CDR1 MNHNS, CDR2 SASEGT. J lost 5 bases, V lost 4 bases, and 15 bases had no gene match. The CDR3 DNA reads as TGTGCCAGCAGTGCATCTAGCGGGAGGACCGAATTGGGAACCGGGGAGCTGTTTTTT. Residues: CASSASSGRTELGTGELFF.

The chain combines TRBV4-1 with TRBJ1-5; D is undetermined. Germline V gene lookup returns CDR1 MGHRA and CDR2 YSYEKL. The CDR3 runs to 16 residues. V was trimmed by 4 bases and J by 4 bases, leaving 17 bases between them. The CDR3 sequence: CASSPLGRDVNQPQHF. The CDR3 DNA sequence: TGCGCCAGCAGCCCCCTAGGGAGAGACGTTAATCAGCCCCAGCATTTT.

V is TRBV27 and J is TRBJ1-2, with a tentative D call TRBD1 (6 bases). The CDR3 loop spans 15 amino acids. Germline V gives CDR1 MNHEY, CDR2 SMNVEV (reference sequence). Deletions cut 5 bases from V and 1 base from J, with 14 bases between. The CDR3 spells CASSPRQDVNYGYTF. The CDR3 bases are TGTGCCAGCAGTCCCCGACAGGATGTTAACTATGGCTACACCTTC.

V is TRBV11-2 and J is TRBJ2-1; 8 bases map to TRBD1. V was pared by 2 bases and J by 7 bases, with 7 bases of the junction left unmatched. Germline assignment: CDR1 SGHAT and CDR2 FQNNGV. This CDR3 contains 15 residues. The DNA of the CDR3 is TGTGCCAGCAGCTTATTGCAGGGGGCGAGTAATGAGCAGTTCTTC. Its translation is CASSLLQGASNEQFF. The full variable domain, rest sourced from reference TRBV11-2 and TRBJ2-1, is EAGVAQSPRYKIIEKRQSVAFWCNPISGHATLYWYQQILGQGPKLLIQFQNNGVVDDSQLPKDRFSAERLKGVDSTLKIQPAKLEDSAVYLCASSLLQGASNEQFFGPGTRLTVL.

The chain uses TRBV27 and TRBJ2-1; 14 bases fit TRBD2. The CDR3 has 16 residues. V was clipped by 5 bases and J by 5 bases; unmatched bases: 5. Germline CDR1 MNHEY, CDR2 SMNVEV (reference sequence). CDR3 region: CASSPGTSGGHNEQFF. DNA of the CDR3: TGTGCCAGCAGTCCCGGGACTAGCGGGGGCCACAATGAGCAGTTCTTC.

The chain carries TRBV6-1 and TRBJ2-2; possibly TRBD1 for D (5 bases). Germline V gives CDR1 MNHNS, CDR2 SASEGT. The V gene lost 0 bases and the J gene lost 4 bases, with 15 bases spanning the gap. The CDR3 spans 17 residues. In DNA, the CDR3 is TGTGCCAGCAGTGAAGCTCAGGGCAGGGTGGGCACCGGGGAGCTGTTTTTT. Translated, it gives CASSEAQGRVGTGELFF.